This T cell receptor (beta chain) was profiled in a study of T cells after yellow fever vaccination. Notes on the study in general: The CD4 compartment and the CD8 compartment contained a small share of clonotypes in common.

Trimming left V 6 bases short and J 7 bases short, with 21 bases between. Germline V gives CDR1 DFQATT, CDR2 SNEGSKA (reference sequence). This CDR3 is built from 15 residues. Template-switching 5'RACE yielded the TCR cDNA; a universal primer site and UMIs were added in the process. TCRdb passed the 5' RACE reads through MiXCR, listing each CDR3 protein once. The sample yields about 400,000 distinct CDR3 sequences, around 10% seen once. Comment on this clonotype: Its matching antigen is unknown.

The sequencing here drew on PBMCs, taken on the day of the first yellow fever vaccination. The chain combines TRBV20-1 with TRBJ2-2; D tentatively reads TRBD1 or TRBD2 (6 bases each). This sequence originates from a man between 18 and 35 years old who received the YFV17D yellow fever vaccine. In DNA form, the CDR3 reads TGCAGTGCCCAAACGGGGGCCGGGGCCGTCGGGGAGCTGTTTTTT. Protein: CSAQTGAGAVGELFF.